This TCR beta chain comes out of a study of T cells in localized non-small cell lung cancer. Notes on the study in general: Clonality peaked in uninvolved adjacent lung rather than tumor.

This clone is large. What it binds is unknown. Assay used: immunoSEQ multiplex PCR; TCRdb lists only in-frame clones, some missing. The table shows 1,500 or so clones, with roughly 30% occurring only once. CDR3 length: 12 amino acids. Germline V CDR1 and CDR2: MNHGY, SAAAGT. V lost 0 bases and J 8 bases, leaving 7 bases between the germline ends. This chain joins TRBV6-8 and TRBJ1-2; D is unresolved. This receptor was obtained from a male donor older than 55 with stage II squamous cell lung carcinoma. This material consisted of normal lung tissue next to the tumor, taken before any cancer treatment. This chain's CDR3 is CASSYSPRGYTF. The DNA of the CDR3 is TGTGCCAGCAGTTACTCTCCGCGGGGCTACACCTTC.